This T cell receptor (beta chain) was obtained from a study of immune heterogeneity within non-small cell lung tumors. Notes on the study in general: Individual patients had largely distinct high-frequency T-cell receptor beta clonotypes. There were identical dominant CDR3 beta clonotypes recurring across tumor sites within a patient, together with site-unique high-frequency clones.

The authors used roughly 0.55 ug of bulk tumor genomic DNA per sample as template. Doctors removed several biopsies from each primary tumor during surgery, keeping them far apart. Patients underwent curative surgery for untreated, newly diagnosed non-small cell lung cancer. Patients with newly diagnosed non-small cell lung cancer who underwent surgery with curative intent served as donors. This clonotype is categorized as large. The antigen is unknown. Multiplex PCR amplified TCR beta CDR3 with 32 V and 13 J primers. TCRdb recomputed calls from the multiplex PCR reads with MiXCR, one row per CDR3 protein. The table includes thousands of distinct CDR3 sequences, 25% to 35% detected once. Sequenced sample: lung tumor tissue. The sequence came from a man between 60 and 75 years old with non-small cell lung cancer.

The CDR3 nucleotides are TGTGCCTGGAGTGTAAGGGACAGATTATCTGGCTACACCTTC. Translated, it gives CAWSVRDRLSGYTF. The chain recombines TRBV30 with TRBJ1-2; 7 bases match TRBD1. V trimming: 0 bases; J trimming: 7 bases; junction bases outside the gene matches: 8. The CDR3 runs 14 residues. Germline-derived CDR1 and CDR2 are GTSNPN and SVGIG (reference sequence).